The 3 T cell receptor beta chains presented below share a single source sample, sequenced in a study of T cells in Graves' hyperthyroidism and ophthalmopathy. RNA transcripts served as the template for amplifying TCR beta CDR3 regions. First-round RT-PCR with HTBI primers amplified the TCR CDR3 region. TCRdb passed the multiplex PCR reads through MiXCR, listing each CDR3 protein once. Among roughly 500,000 distinct CDR3 sequences listed, around 22% were seen once. The source material was blood. These receptors all come from a young woman with Graves' ophthalmopathy.

In this sample, this clonotype turned up a few times. This chain links TRBV6-1 with TRBJ2-7; D unclear. The CDR3 extends over 14 amino acids. V was clipped by 1 base and J by 2 bases, with 9 bases between them. Germline CDR1 MNHNS, CDR2 SASEGT. For the CDR3, the DNA is TGTGCCAGCAGTGAAGAAATAGGGACCTACGAGCAGTACTTC. Translated, it gives CASSEEIGTYEQYF.

The chain uses TRBV6-1 and TRBJ1-1; 7 bases match TRBD1. Per germline, CDR1 MNHNS and CDR2 SASEGT. The CDR3 spans 13 residues. V shed 10 bases, J shed 5 bases, and the junction held 10 bases outside the gene matches. CDR3 in DNA: TGTGCCACCCTGATAGGGGGCTATACTGAAGCTTTCTTT. Translating it yields CATLIGGYTEAFF.

This clonotype showed up just a few times. In this CDR3 the conserved last residue, phenylalanine or tryptophan, is missing, so a read error is likely. The chain recombines TRBV9 with TRBJ1-6; D is unclear. This CDR3 comprises 13 residues. V gave up 3 bases and J gave up 10 bases, with 11 bases separating them. The germline CDR1 and CDR2 sequences are SGDLS and YYNGEE. As DNA, the CDR3 is TGTGCCAGCAGCGCCAGTGAAGAATCACCCCTCCACTGT. It specifies CASSASEESPLHC.